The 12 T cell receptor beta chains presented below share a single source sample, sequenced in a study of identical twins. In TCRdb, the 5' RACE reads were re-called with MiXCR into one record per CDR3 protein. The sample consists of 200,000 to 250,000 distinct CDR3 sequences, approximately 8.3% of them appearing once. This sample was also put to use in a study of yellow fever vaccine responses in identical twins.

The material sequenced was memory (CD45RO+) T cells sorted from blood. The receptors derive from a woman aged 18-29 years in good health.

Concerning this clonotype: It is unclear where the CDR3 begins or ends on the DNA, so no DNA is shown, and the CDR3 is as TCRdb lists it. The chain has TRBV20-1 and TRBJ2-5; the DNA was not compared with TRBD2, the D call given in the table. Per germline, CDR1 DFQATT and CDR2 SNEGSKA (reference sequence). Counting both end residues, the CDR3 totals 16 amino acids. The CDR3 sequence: CSARDAAGGFLETQYF.

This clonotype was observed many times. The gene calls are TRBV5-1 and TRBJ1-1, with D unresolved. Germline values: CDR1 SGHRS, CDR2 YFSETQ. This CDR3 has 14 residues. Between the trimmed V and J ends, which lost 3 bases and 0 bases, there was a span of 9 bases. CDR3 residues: CASSSGPMNTEAFF. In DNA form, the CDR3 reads TGCGCCAGCAGCTCTGGACCGATGAACACTGAAGCTTTCTTT.

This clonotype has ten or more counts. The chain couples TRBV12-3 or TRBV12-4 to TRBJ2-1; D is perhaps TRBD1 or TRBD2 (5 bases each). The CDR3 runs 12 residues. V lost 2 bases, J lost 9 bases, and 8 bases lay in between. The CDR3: CASSLFGTEQFF. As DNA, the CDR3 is TGTGCCAGCAGTTTATTTGGGACTGAGCAGTTCTTC.

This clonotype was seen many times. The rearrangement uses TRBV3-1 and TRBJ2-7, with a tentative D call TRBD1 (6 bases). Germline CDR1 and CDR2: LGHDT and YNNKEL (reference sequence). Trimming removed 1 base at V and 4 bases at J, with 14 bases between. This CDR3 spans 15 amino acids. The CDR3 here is CASSQAAGERYEQYF. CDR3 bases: TGTGCCAGCAGCCAAGCGGCAGGGGAAAGGTACGAGCAGTACTTC.

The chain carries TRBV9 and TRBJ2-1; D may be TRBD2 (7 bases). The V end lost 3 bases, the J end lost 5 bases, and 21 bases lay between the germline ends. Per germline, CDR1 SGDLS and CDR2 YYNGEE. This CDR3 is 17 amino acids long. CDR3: CASSDSLGGGRNNEQFF. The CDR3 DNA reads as TGTGCCAGCAGCGACAGCCTGGGGGGGGGCCGGAACAATGAGCAGTTCTTC.

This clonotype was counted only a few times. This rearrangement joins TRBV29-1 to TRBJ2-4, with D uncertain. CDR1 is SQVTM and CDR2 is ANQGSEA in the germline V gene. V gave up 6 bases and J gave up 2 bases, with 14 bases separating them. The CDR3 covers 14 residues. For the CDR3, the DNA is TGCAGCGTCGCTAACCCCCGTTCCAAAAACATTCAGTACTTC. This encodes CSVANPRSKNIQYF.

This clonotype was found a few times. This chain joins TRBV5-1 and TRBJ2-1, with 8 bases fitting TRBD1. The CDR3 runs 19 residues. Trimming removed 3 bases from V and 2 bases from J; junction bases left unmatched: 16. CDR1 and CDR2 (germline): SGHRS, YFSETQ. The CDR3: CASSSPSGTGSRAYNEQFF. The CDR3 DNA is TGCGCCAGCAGCTCCCCTTCCGGGACAGGTAGCCGAGCCTACAATGAGCAGTTCTTC.

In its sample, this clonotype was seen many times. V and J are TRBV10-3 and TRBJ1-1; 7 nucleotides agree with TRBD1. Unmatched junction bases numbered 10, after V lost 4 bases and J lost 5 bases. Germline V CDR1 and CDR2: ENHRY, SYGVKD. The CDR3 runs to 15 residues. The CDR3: CAISGLTGMGTEAFF. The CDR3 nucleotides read TGTGCCATCAGTGGCTTGACAGGGATGGGGACTGAAGCTTTCTTT.

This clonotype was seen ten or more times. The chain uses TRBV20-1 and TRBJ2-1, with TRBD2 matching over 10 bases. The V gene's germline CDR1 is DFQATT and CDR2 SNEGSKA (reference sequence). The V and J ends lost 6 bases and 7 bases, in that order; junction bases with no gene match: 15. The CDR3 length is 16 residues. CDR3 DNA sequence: TGCAGTGCCTTAGACCCCGCTAGCGGGAGTGCGAATGAGCAGTTCTTC. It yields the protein CSALDPASGSANEQFF.

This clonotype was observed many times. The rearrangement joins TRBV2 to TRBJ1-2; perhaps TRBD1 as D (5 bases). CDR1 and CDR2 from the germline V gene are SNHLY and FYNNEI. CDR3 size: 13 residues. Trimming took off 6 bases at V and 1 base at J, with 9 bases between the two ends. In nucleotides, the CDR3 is TGTGCCAGCAGCCTTGGGGGTAACTATGGCTACACCTTC. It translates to CASSLGGNYGYTF.

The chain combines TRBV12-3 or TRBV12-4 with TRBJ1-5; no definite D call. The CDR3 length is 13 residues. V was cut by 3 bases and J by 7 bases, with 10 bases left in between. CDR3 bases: TGTGCCAGCAGTTTGGGGAATGGGCAGCCCCAGCATTTT. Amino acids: CASSLGNGQPQHF.

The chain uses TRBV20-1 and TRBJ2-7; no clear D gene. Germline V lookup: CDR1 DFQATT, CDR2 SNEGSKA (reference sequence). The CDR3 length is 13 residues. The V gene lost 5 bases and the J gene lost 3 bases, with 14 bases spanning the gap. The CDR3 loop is CSAYSPLIYEQYF. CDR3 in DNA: TGCAGTGCTTATAGCCCGTTAATCTACGAGCAGTACTTC.